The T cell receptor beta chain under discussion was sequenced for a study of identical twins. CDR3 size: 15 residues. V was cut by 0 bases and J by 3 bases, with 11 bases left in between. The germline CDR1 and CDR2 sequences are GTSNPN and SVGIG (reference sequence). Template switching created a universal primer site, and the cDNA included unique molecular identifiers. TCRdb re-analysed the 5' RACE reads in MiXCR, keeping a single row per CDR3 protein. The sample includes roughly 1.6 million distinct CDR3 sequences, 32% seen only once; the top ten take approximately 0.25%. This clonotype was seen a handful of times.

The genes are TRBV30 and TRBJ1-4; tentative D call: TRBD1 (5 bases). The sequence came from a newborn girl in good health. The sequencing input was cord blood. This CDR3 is CAWSVRGRPNEKLFF. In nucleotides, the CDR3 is TGTGCCTGGAGTGTTAGGGGACGGCCTAATGAAAAACTGTTTTTT.